This T cell receptor (beta chain) was recorded in a study of cytomegalovirus exposure and HLA in healthy donors. Study results and caveats: Sequence variants that were highly shared formed a cluster that was likely a sequencing artifact.

The V end lost 2 bases, the J end lost 3 bases, and 11 bases lay between the germline ends. Germline assignment: CDR1 MNHEY and CDR2 SVGAGI. This CDR3 region has 14 residues. PCR employed 60 Vbeta and 13 Jbeta primers. The method was immunoSEQ multiplex PCR; TCRdb's version includes in-frame clones alone and lacks a portion of them. The repertoire has around 200,000 clones, around 89% of them found once; the top ten carry about 1%. As to this clone: No antigen is known for it.

The receptor was derived from a woman aged 18-29 years in good health and CMV-seronegative. This rearrangement joins TRBV6-5 to TRBJ2-7, with a tentative D call TRBD2 (6 bases). The sample taken for sequencing was PBMCs. The DNA of the CDR3 is TGTGCCAGCAGTTACAGGAGGGCGGGCTACGAGCAGTACTTC. It is translated as CASSYRRAGYEQYF.